This entry lists 25 T cell receptor beta chains sequenced from one sample in a study of OX40 agonist ivuxolimab in advanced cancers. Sequencing used immunoSEQ multiplex PCR; TCRdb keeps in-frame clones, though not all of them. The sample contains 50,000 to 70,000 clones, roughly 84% of which appear only once. The material sequenced was CD4+ or CD8+ T cells sorted from blood, taken in a trial of the OX40 agonist ivuxolimab. The receptors come from an adult with an advanced solid tumor such as melanoma, head and neck, liver or kidney cancer.

This rearrangement joins TRBV29-1 to TRBJ2-1; 8 nucleotides match TRBD2. CDR1 and CDR2 from the germline V gene are SQVTM and ANQGSEA. This CDR3 contains 14 residues. After removal of 8 bases from V and 2 bases from J, the junction contained 8 bases not matched to a gene. The CDR3 sequence is CSKRESHTYNEQFF. DNA for the CDR3: TGCAGCAAGCGGGAGTCCCACACCTACAATGAGCAGTTCTTC.

The chain couples TRBV7-2 to TRBJ2-3; TRBD1 matches 10 bases. Germline CDR1 is SGHTA and CDR2 is FQGNSA. The CDR3 contains 18 residues. Losses at the gene ends were 5 bases for V and 2 bases for J; bases not matched to a gene: 13. CDR3 protein: CASSHPGQGFLDTDTQYF. The CDR3 coding sequence is TGTGCCAGCAGCCATCCGGGACAGGGGTTTCTGGACACAGATACGCAGTATTTT.

There are a few counts of this clone. This sequence joins TRBV10-3 and TRBJ2-1; TRBD1 might be the D (6 bases). Germline V gene data show CDR1 as ENHRY and CDR2 as SYGVKD. Trimming cost V 7 bases and J 6 bases, with 16 bases left between them. The length of the CDR3 is 14 residues. CDR3 sequence (DNA): TGTGCCATCACCACTCCCGGACAGTCCAATGAGCAGTTCTTC. It codes for CAITTPGQSNEQFF.

The chain has TRBV20-1 and TRBJ1-2; D remains ambiguous. Per the germline V gene, CDR1 is DFQATT and CDR2 is SNEGSKA (reference sequence). V was clipped by 2 bases and J by 2 bases, with 3 bases between them. The CDR3 covers 11 residues. Here the CDR3 DNA reads TGCAGTGCTAGACAGAACTATGGCTACACCTTC. Translated, it gives CSARQNYGYTF.

This chain uses TRBV6-5 with TRBJ1-5; 7 nucleotides align to TRBD1. This CDR3 has 13 residues. The V gene end was trimmed by 6 bases and the J gene end by 5 bases; junction bases not matched to a gene: 4. Germline CDR1 and CDR2: MNHEY and SVGAGI. CDR3 nucleotide sequence: TGTGCCAGCAGCGCCGACAGGGATCAGCCCCAGCATTTT. Amino acids: CASSADRDQPQHF.

The sample holds a few counts of this clone. The chain couples TRBV7-9 to TRBJ2-5; the D call may be TRBD1 or TRBD2 (6 bases each). Germline V CDR1 and CDR2: SEHNR, FQNEAQ (reference sequence). The CDR3 spans 16 residues. V dropped 3 bases and J dropped 2 bases, with 16 bases sitting between them. The CDR3 here is CASSLGSGGGQETQYF. The CDR3, as DNA: TGTGCCAGCAGCTTGGGGTCCGGAGGGGGACAAGAGACCCAGTACTTC. Filled out from reference TRBV7-9 and TRBJ2-5, the complete variable domain reads DTGVSQNPRHKITKRGQNVTFRCDPISEHNRLYWYRQTLGQGPEFLTYFQNEAQLEKSRLLSDRFSAERPKGSFSTLEIQRTEQGDSAMYLCASSLGSGGGQETQYFGPGTRLLVL.

The V call is TRBV7-6, the J call TRBJ2-3; TRBD2 matches at 9 bases. Losses at the gene ends were 5 bases for V and 8 bases for J; bases not matched to a gene: 8. Germline loops: CDR1 SGHVS, CDR2 FNYEAQ. CDR3 length: 14 amino acids. This chain's CDR3 is CASSPSGLARTQYF. CDR3 coding DNA: TGTGCCAGCAGCCCATCCGGACTAGCGCGTACGCAGTATTTT.

The rearrangement joins TRBV6-5 to TRBJ1-1; D is undetermined. Trimming stripped 2 bases from V and 6 bases from J, with 7 bases between. This CDR3 is built from 12 residues. Germline CDR1 and CDR2: MNHEY and SVGAGI. This chain's CDR3 is CASSYVGSEAFF. CDR3 sequence (DNA): TGTGCCAGCAGTTACGTGGGTTCTGAAGCTTTCTTT.

V and J are TRBV7-6 and TRBJ2-1; 11 bases map to TRBD2. CDR1 and CDR2 from the germline V gene are SGHVS and FNYEAQ. This CDR3 has 15 residues. With V trimmed by 5 bases and J by 9 bases, 9 bases remained unmatched. CDR3 coding DNA: TGTGCCAGCAGCCACGGGACTAGCGGCTCGGGTGAGCAGTTCTTC. This translates into CASSHGTSGSGEQFF.

This chain connects TRBV11-3 to TRBJ2-1; D perhaps matches TRBD2 (5 bases). V gave up 5 bases and J gave up 3 bases, with 14 bases separating them. Germline values: CDR1 SGHNT, CDR2 YENEEA. This CDR3 contains 15 residues. The DNA for the CDR3 is TGTGCCAGCAGCCCGGGGTCCTCGAGCTACAATGAGCAGTTCTTC. It encodes CASSPGSSSYNEQFF.

The CDR3 loop reads CASSEARATNEKLFF. The DNA of the CDR3 is TGTGCCAGCAGTGAAGCCAGAGCAACTAATGAAAAACTGTTTTTT. The chain employs TRBV25-1 and TRBJ1-4; D not resolved. The CDR3 loop spans 15 amino acids. Germline CDR1 and CDR2: MGHDK and SYGVNS. Trimming stripped 2 bases from V and 0 bases from J, with 7 bases between.

This clone appeared once. This chain joins TRBV5-6 and TRBJ1-5; weak D call: TRBD1 (5 bases). The V and J ends lost 0 bases and 5 bases respectively, with 12 bases between them. Germline-derived CDR1 and CDR2 are SGHDT and YYEEEE. The CDR3 extends over 15 amino acids. CDR3 DNA sequence: TGTGCCAGCAGCTTGGCAGGGACGGGGGATCAGCCCCAGCATTTT. This gives the protein CASSLAGTGDQPQHF.

The chain has TRBV30 and TRBJ1-6; D possibly corresponds to TRBD1 (6 bases). The CDR3 sequence is 16 residues long. The V gene lost 3 bases and the J gene lost 7 bases, with 19 bases spanning the gap. CDR1 and CDR2 (germline): GTSNPN, SVGIG (reference sequence). CDR3 coding DNA: TGTGCCTGGAGCTCGAAGGGGGGCCTGGCCAATTCACCCCTCCACTTT. Encoded protein: CAWSSKGGLANSPLHF.

The rearrangement uses TRBV14 and TRBJ2-2; D may be TRBD2 (5 bases). This CDR3 is 17 amino acids long. Trimming pared 0 bases from V and 2 bases from J, leaving 13 bases between. Germline values: CDR1 SGHDN, CDR2 FVKESK. The CDR3 loop is CASSQDGLAVNTGELFF. In DNA, the CDR3 is TGTGCCAGCAGCCAAGATGGGCTAGCCGTCAACACCGGGGAGCTGTTTTTT.

The rearrangement joins TRBV6-5 to TRBJ1-2; unclear D gene. The CDR3 has 14 residues. The V gene lost 2 bases and the J gene lost 4 bases, with 11 bases spanning the gap. The germline V gene has CDR1 MNHEY and CDR2 SVGAGI. The CDR3 loop reads CASSYGRGSYGYTF. In DNA form, the CDR3 reads TGTGCCAGCAGTTACGGTCGGGGTAGCTATGGCTACACCTTC.

This CDR3 reads CASSLAAESIQYF. As DNA, the CDR3 is TGTGCCAGCAGCTTGGCCGCGGAGAGCATTCAGTACTTC. This chain links TRBV5-6 with TRBJ2-4; the D is unclear. Trimming stripped 0 bases from V and 9 bases from J, with 10 bases between. This CDR3 is 13 amino acids long. Per the germline V gene, CDR1 is SGHDT and CDR2 is YYEEEE. The full variable domain, in which reference TRBV5-6 and TRBJ2-4 provide the parts outside the CDR3, is DAGVTQSPTHLIKTRGQQVTLRCSPKSGHDTVSWYQQALGQGPQFIFQYYEEEERQRGNFPDRFSGHQFPNYSSELNVNALLLGDSALYLCASSLAAESIQYFGAGTRLSVL.

V gene TRBV25-1 combines with J gene TRBJ2-7; TRBD2 aligns across 13 bases. CDR3 length equals 15 residues. Germline CDR1 reads MGHDK; CDR2 reads SYGVNS. The V gene end was trimmed by 6 bases and the J gene end by 2 bases; junction bases not matched to a gene: 4. CDR3 amino acids: CASSYGLAGAYEQYF. The CDR3 DNA reads as TGTGCCAGCAGCTATGGACTAGCGGGAGCCTACGAGCAGTACTTC.

This clone was picked up a small number of times. The chain couples TRBV6-5 to TRBJ2-6; D ambiguous. Between the trimmed V and J ends, which lost 8 bases and 4 bases, there was a span of 12 bases. Germline V lookup: CDR1 MNHEY, CDR2 SVGAGI. The CDR3 runs 14 residues. The CDR3, as DNA: TGTGCCAGCCGAACGGGTAGCGGGGCCAACGTCCTGACTTTC. It is translated as CASRTGSGANVLTF.

This clone is a singleton in its sample. The J gene is TRBJ2-7, the V gene TRBV5-4; either TRBD1 or TRBD2 may supply D (6 bases each). V lost 3 bases and J 6 bases, leaving 19 bases between the germline ends. Germline V lookup: CDR1 SGHNT, CDR2 YYREEE (reference sequence). The CDR3 consists of 15 residues. DNA for the CDR3: TGTGCCAGCAGCTCCGGAGGGGAATTCAGGGGCGAGCAGTACTTC. Protein sequence: CASSSGGEFRGEQYF.

The chain combines TRBV4-1 with TRBJ2-1, with 8 bases aligning to TRBD2. This CDR3 is built from 15 residues. V was clipped by 4 bases and J by 4 bases; unmatched bases: 6. Germline values: CDR1 MGHRA, CDR2 YSYEKL. The CDR3 here is CASSLISGVYNEQFF. CDR3 coding DNA: TGCGCCAGCAGCCTTATTAGCGGGGTGTACAATGAGCAGTTCTTC.

The chain couples TRBV7-9 to TRBJ2-1; 7 nucleotides match TRBD2. Germline loops: CDR1 SEHNR, CDR2 FQNEAQ (reference sequence). The V and J ends lost 6 bases and 0 bases, in that order; junction bases with no gene match: 2. CDR3 size: 14 residues. The CDR3 DNA reads as TGTGCCAGCAGTCCTAGCGGCTCCTACAATGAGCAGTTCTTC. Encoded protein: CASSPSGSYNEQFF. Full variable domain (rest looked up from reference TRBV7-9 and TRBJ2-1): DTGVSQNPRHKITKRGQNVTFRCDPISEHNRLYWYRQTLGQGPEFLTYFQNEAQLEKSRLLSDRFSAERPKGSFSTLEIQRTEQGDSAMYLCASSPSGSYNEQFFGPGTRLTVL.

The chain uses TRBV5-1 and TRBJ2-3; weak D call: TRBD2 (6 bases). The CDR3 covers 13 residues. Trimming took off 5 bases at V and 0 bases at J, with 7 bases between the two ends. CDR1 is SGHRS, CDR2 YFSETQ, per germline. CDR3 bases: TGCGCCAGCAGTGCGGGGAGCACAGATACGCAGTATTTT. This translates into CASSAGSTDTQYF. Full variable domain (rest looked up from reference TRBV5-1 and TRBJ2-3): KAGVTQTPRYLIKTRGQQVTLSCSPISGHRSVSWYQQTPGQGLQFLFEYFSETQRNKGNFPGRFSGRQFSNSRSEMNVSTLELGDSALYLCASSAGSTDTQYFGPGTRLTVL.

The chain has TRBV6-1 and TRBJ2-3; no firm D call. The germline CDR1 and CDR2 sequences are MNHNS and SASEGT. The CDR3 contains 12 residues. The V end lost 3 bases, the J end lost 6 bases, and 7 bases lay between the germline ends. CDR3 nucleotide sequence: TGTGCCAGCAGTGAGCACTCCGATACGCAGTATTTT. Protein sequence: CASSEHSDTQYF.

The chain links TRBV7-9 to TRBJ1-2; no clear D. The CDR3 loop spans 18 amino acids. V lost 2 bases to trimming and J lost 0 bases, with 19 bases between them. CDR1 is SEHNR and CDR2 is FQNEAQ in the germline V gene (reference sequence). The CDR3 DNA is TGTGCCAGCAGCTTATACGGTCCGGATAACATAGCTAACTATGGCTACACCTTC. Its translation: CASSLYGPDNIANYGYTF.

In DNA form, the CDR3 reads TGTGCCAGCAGCTTATACGGTTCCTACAATGAGCAGTTCTTC. This codes for CASSLYGSYNEQFF. The chain carries TRBV7-2 and TRBJ2-1; D gene unclear. The CDR3 consists of 14 residues. The germline V and J ends were trimmed by 2 bases and 1 base, with 6 bases remaining between them. CDR1 SGHTA and CDR2 FQGNSA come from the germline V gene.